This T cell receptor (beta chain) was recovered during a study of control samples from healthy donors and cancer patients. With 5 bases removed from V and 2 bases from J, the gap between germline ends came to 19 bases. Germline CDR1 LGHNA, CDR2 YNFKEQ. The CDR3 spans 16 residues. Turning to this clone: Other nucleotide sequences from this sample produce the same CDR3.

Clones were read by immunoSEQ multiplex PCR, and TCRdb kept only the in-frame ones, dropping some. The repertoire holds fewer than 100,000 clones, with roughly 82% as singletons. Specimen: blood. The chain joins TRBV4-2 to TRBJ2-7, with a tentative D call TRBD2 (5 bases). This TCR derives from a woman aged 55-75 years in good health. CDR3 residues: CASSNLGLRLPYEQYF. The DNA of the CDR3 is TGTGCCAGCAGCAACCTCGGACTCAGACTACCCTACGAGCAGTACTTC.